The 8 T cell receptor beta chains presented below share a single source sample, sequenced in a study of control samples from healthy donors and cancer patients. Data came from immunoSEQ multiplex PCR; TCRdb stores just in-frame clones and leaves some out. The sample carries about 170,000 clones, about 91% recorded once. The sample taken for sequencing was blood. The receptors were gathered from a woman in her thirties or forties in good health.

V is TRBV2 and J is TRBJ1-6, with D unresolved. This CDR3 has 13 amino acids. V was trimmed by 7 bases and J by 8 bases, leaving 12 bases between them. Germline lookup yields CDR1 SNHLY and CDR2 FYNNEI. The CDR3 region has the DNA TGTGCCAGCACTATAGAGCGGGATTCACCCCTCCACTTT. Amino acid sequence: CASTIERDSPLHF.

The chain's CDR3 is CASSYGRVLNTEAFF. The CDR3 DNA follows: TGTGCCAGCAGTTACGGCCGGGTTCTGAACACTGAAGCTTTCTTT. The chain links TRBV6-5 to TRBJ1-1; D unclear. This CDR3 has 15 residues. Per the germline V gene, CDR1 is MNHEY and CDR2 is SVGAGI. Between the trimmed V and J ends, which lost 2 bases and 0 bases, there was a span of 10 bases.

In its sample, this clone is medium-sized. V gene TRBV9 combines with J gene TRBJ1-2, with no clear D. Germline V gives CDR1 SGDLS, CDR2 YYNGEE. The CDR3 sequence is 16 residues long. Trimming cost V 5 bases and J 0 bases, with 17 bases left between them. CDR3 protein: CASSPSSKRANYGYTF. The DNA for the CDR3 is TGTGCCAGCAGTCCCTCTTCTAAACGCGCTAACTATGGCTACACCTTC.

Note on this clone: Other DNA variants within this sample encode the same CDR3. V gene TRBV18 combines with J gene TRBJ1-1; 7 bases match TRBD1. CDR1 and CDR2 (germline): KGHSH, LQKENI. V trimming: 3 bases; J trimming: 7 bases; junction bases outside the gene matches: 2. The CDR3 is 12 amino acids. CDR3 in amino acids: CASSPRQGEAFF. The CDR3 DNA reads TGTGCCAGCTCACCCAGACAGGGTGAAGCTTTCTTT. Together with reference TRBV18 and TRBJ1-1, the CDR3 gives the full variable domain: NAGVMQNPRHLVRRRGQEARLRCSPMKGHSHVYWYRQLPEEGLKFMVYLQKENIIDESGMPKERFSAEFPKEGPSILRIQQVVRGDSAAYFCASSPRQGEAFFGQGTRLTVV.

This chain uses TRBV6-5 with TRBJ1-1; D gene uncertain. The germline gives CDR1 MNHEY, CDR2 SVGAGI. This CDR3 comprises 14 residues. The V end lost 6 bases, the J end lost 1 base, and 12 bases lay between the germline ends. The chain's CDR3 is CASRLGGRNTEAFF. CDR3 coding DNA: TGTGCCAGCAGGTTAGGAGGACGGAACACTGAAGCTTTCTTT.

The CDR3 here is CASSTRPGMPEQYF. The CDR3 coding sequence is TGTGCCAGCAGCACCCGACCGGGGATGCCCGAGCAGTACTTC. The chain couples TRBV9 to TRBJ2-7; the D gene is possibly TRBD2 (5 bases). The CDR3 has 14 residues. Between the trimmed V and J ends, which lost 4 bases and 6 bases, there was a span of 17 bases. CDR1 and CDR2 from the germline V gene are SGDLS and YYNGEE. Variable domain in full (rest from reference TRBV9 and TRBJ2-7): DSGVTQTPKHLITATGQRVTLRCSPRSGDLSVYWYQQSLDQGLQFLIQYYNGEERAKGNILERFSAQQFPDLHSELNLSSLELGDSALYFCASSTRPGMPEQYFGPGTRLTVT.

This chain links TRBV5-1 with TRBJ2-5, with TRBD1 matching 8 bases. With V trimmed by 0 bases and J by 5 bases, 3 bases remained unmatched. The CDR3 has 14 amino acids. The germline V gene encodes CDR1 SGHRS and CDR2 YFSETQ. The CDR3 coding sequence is TGCGCCAGCAGCTTGGGGACAGGGAGGGAGACCCAGTACTTC. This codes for CASSLGTGRETQYF.

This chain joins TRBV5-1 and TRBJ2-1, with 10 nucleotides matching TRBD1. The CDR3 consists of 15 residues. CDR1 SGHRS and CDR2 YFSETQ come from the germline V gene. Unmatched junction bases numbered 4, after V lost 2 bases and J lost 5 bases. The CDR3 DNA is TGCGCCAGCAGCTTCAGGACAGGGGGGAACAATGAGCAGTTCTTC. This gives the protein CASSFRTGGNNEQFF.